The 5 T cell receptor beta chains below all came from one sample that was sequenced in a study of cytomegalovirus exposure and HLA in healthy donors. Primers: 60 Vbeta forward and 13 Jbeta reverse. Sequenced by immunoSEQ multiplex PCR; TCRdb stores in-frame clones only, minus some. The table shows tens of thousands of clones, with 55% to 80% occurring only once. Material for sequencing was PBMCs. The receptors were sampled from a woman aged 50 to 65 in good health and CMV-seronegative.

The rearrangement joins TRBV28 to TRBJ2-7; D gene uncertain. The CDR3 spans 11 residues. Germline loops: CDR1 MDHEN, CDR2 SYDVKM. Trimming removed 4 bases at V and 3 bases at J, with 4 bases between. This chain's CDR3 is CASSSFYEQYF. The CDR3 DNA follows: TGTGCCAGCAGTTCATTCTACGAGCAGTACTTC.

The V gene is TRBV5-1, the J gene TRBJ1-4; 8 nucleotides agree with TRBD1. CDR3 length: 14 amino acids. Per germline, CDR1 SGHRS and CDR2 YFSETQ. Unmatched junction bases numbered 7, after V lost 4 bases and J lost 8 bases. CDR3 DNA sequence: TGCGCCAGCAGCCGTGACAGGGGAGGCGAAAAACTGTTTTTT. This encodes CASSRDRGGEKLFF.

This chain links TRBV7-9 with TRBJ2-7, with TRBD1 identical over 7 bases. The germline V gene encodes CDR1 SEHNR and CDR2 FQNEAQ (reference sequence). V was pared by 3 bases and J by 1 base, with 3 bases of the junction left unmatched. There are 14 residues in the CDR3. The CDR3 loop is CASSFSGGSYEQYF. CDR3 bases: TGTGCCAGCAGCTTTTCAGGGGGATCCTACGAGCAGTACTTC.

The CDR3 region has the DNA TGTGCCAGCAGTTTAGGAATAACGGGACAGGCACTCTCTGGGGCCAACGTCCTGACTTTC. This codes for CASSLGITGQALSGANVLTF. The chain employs TRBV28 and TRBJ2-6, with 8 positions matching TRBD1. This CDR3 is built from 20 residues. Losses at the gene ends were 2 bases for V and 0 bases for J; bases not matched to a gene: 12. Germline CDR1 and CDR2: MDHEN and SYDVKM.

The J gene is TRBJ1-5, the V gene TRBV18; TRBD1 aligns across 10 bases. The CDR3 is made up of 14 amino acids. Germline V lookup: CDR1 KGHSH, CDR2 LQKENI. V shed 6 bases, J shed 7 bases, and the junction held 6 bases outside the gene matches. In DNA form, the CDR3 reads TGTGCCAGCTCTCTGGACAGGGGGGAACAGCCCCAGCATTTT. It translates to CASSLDRGEQPQHF. The variable domain in full, completed from reference TRBV18 and TRBJ1-5, reads NAGVMQNPRHLVRRRGQEARLRCSPMKGHSHVYWYRQLPEEGLKFMVYLQKENIIDESGMPKERFSAEFPKEGPSILRIQQVVRGDSAAYFCASSLDRGEQPQHFGDGTRLSIL.